The text below deals with one TCR beta chain. This clone was observed once. Its recognized antigen is unknown. Per-nucleotide qualities are absent, and no much larger clonotype sits a single base away. From each donor, a single peripheral blood sample of approximately 120 mL on average was drawn into heparinised tubes. A BD FACSAria II and a panel including CD45RO, CCR7, CD25, CD127, CD95 and CD27 were used to sort naive, central memory, regulatory and stem cell-like memory CD4+ T cells. Every sorted population had a purity above 98%. PBMCs were separated immediately by Lymphoprep density gradient centrifugation and were stained directly, without being cultured. So that batch effects would be minimized, each experiment stained and sorted samples in pairs, pairing one healthy donor with one patient. The entire amount of isolated RNA was reverse transcribed using the High Capacity cDNA Reverse Transcription Kit, so the sequenced TCRB transcripts were expressed ones. Naive, central memory and regulatory T cell samples underwent deep immunoSEQ sequencing, averaging about 3.57 million total reads per sample. After sorted cells were lysed in RLT buffer, RNA was extracted with DNase-treated RNeasy Micro or Mini kits, with the choice depending on cell number. To prevent cross-contamination, every cell subset was processed on its own, while patient and healthy donor samples were processed together. TCRB sequences were amplified from cDNA with the immunoSEQ multiplex PCR, producing 87-bp fragments spanning the CDR3 region. Sequencing of the amplicons was done on the Illumina HiSeq platform. On the authors' methods: Synthetic template baselines were used to correct PCR bias computationally, reads within Hamming distance 2 were collapsed, and singletons that could not be merged were discarded. Reads were aligned against IMGT so that V, D and J genes, CDR3 length and insertions or deletions at six rearrangement sites could be assigned. Within each subset, clonotype counts were normalized to the number of sorted cells before true diversity and Gini coefficients were calculated with the tcR R package. Repertoire sharing was quantified using the overlap coefficient calculated on TCRB nucleotide sequences. This is the immuneACCESS table as TCRdb keeps it, with only in-frame sequences that have V and J called. A part of the clones is gone; compared with another copy, unresolved V genes explain less than half, and the rest is unexplained. V, J and clone size are those of that table, while D and trimming were read from the DNA. The sample data list 30,000 to 45,000 clones, and almost 65% of these were observed just once. The ten biggest clones cover roughly 2% of the sample.

Via the germline V gene (reference sequence), CDR1 is GTSNPN and CDR2 SVGIG. The CDR3 measures 15 amino acids from cysteine to phenylalanine. CDR3 DNA only is kept here, 45 bases in frame from base 1. Compared with germline, V lacks 2 bases and J lacks 6 bases; bases without a gene match: 7. This specimen belongs to a study of beta chain features in type 1 diabetes listed by TCRdb under 2018. Broadly, across the study: Patients and healthy donors did not differ in mean age, gender distribution, total cell number or subset yield. Across all samples, around 99 million sorted cells were examined, and cell number per subset correlated strongly with RNA yield. The study compared the TCRB repertoires of sorted circulating CD4+ T cell subsets in recently diagnosed type 1 diabetes patients with those in matched healthy donors. Whereas all 28 donors provided naive and central memory subsets, regulatory and stem cell-like memory subsets were isolated from just 8 patients and roughly 8 healthy donors.

Results and caveats for the whole study, not just this receptor: Sequencing cDNA rather than genomic DNA could over-represent highly expressing activated cells, although activation and CD3 levels did not differ between groups. Naive, central memory and regulatory TCRB repertoires appeared to be more similar among patients than among healthy donors. HLA sub-analyses involved small numbers of individuals, so any influence of HLA type on TCRB rearrangement remained unresolved. PCR may preferentially amplify shorter templates, but because patient and control samples were amplified and corrected together, any resulting skew would affect both groups equally. A moderate but significant shortening of TCRB CDR3 length was observed in type 1 diabetes patients in all four CD4+ subsets. Fewer insertions and more nucleotide deletions at VDJ recombination sites were observed in patients with type 1 diabetes, implying thymic rearrangement abnormalities.

The material sequenced was Tregs from blood. Read against the paper, the sample's cell subset or site label means: regulatory CD4+ T cells. The chain was built from TRBV30 and TRBJ1-6, and TRBD1 aligns with 7 junction nucleotides. The source of this sequence is a woman in her twenties or thirties in good health. The base sequence is TGTGCCTGGAGTATGCCGGGACAGACTAATTCACCCCTCCACTTT. It translates to CAWSMPGQTNSPLHF.